The 30 T cell receptor beta chains below come from one sample, sequenced in a study of metastatic and nonmetastatic thyroid tumors. All patients were untreated before thyroid surgery. TCRdb recomputed clones from the PCR reads via MiXCR. Of about 90,000 clones listed, around 9.1% are singletons. Sample: blood. These receptor sequences come from a female donor with papillary thyroid cancer or a benign thyroid nodule (not recorded which). Some clones in this sample may be carry-over from other donors' samples.

This clone was found many times. The chain combines TRBV9 with TRBJ1-1; TRBD1 agrees at 8 bases. The J segment lost 3 bases and the V segment lost 3 bases, leaving 10 bases of the junction unmatched. The germline CDR1 and CDR2 sequences are SGDLS and YYNGEE. This CDR3 comprises 16 residues. The CDR3 DNA follows: TGTGCCAGCAGCGAACCCCTGACAGGGGAGGACACTGAAGCTTTCTTT. Translation gives CASSEPLTGEDTEAFF. The full variable domain, rest sourced from reference TRBV9 and TRBJ1-1, is DSGVTQTPKHLITATGQRVTLRCSPRSGDLSVYWYQQSLDQGLQFLIQYYNGEERAKGNILERFSAQQFPDLHSELNLSSLELGDSALYFCASSEPLTGEDTEAFFGQGTRLTVV.

This clone occurred a few times. A much larger clone lies one base from this, so it may be a read error. The sample has other DNA sequences that encode this CDR3 too. The chain recombines TRBV24-1 with TRBJ1-1; the D gene is possibly TRBD1 (5 bases). CDR3 length: 13 residues. CDR1 and CDR2 from the germline V gene are KGHDR and SFDVKD. The CDR3 DNA is TGTGCCACCAGTGATGGGACGAACACTGAAGCCTTCTTT. It encodes CATSDGTNTEAFF.

This clone was picked up a small number of times. This chain connects TRBV7-6 to TRBJ2-7, with 7 bases identical to TRBD1. The CDR3 runs 12 residues. Germline V gene data show CDR1 as SGHVS and CDR2 as FNYEAQ. Trimming took 7 bases from V and 3 from J; bases not matched to a gene: 3. The CDR3 bases are TGTGCCAGCACCTCAGGGGGCTACGAGCAGTACTTC. It encodes CASTSGGYEQYF.

Worth noting for this clone: This could be a read error, since a much larger clone is one nucleotide away. This chain uses TRBV7-2 with TRBJ2-7; TRBD1 agrees at 10 bases. This CDR3 is 15 amino acids long. The germline CDR1 and CDR2 sequences are SGHTA and FQGNSA. CDR3 coding DNA: TGTGCCAGCAGTTTAGGGTTGGGGACAGGGGTCGAGCAGTACTTC. Protein sequence: CASSLGLGTGVEQYF.

As for this clone: A much larger clone differs from this one at a single base, so this may be a read error. Other DNA sequences of this sample code for an identical CDR3. This chain uses TRBV4-2 with TRBJ1-4; possible D gene TRBD1, 6 bases. CDR3 length equals 15 residues. In germline, CDR1 is LGHNA, CDR2 YNFKEQ. For the CDR3, the DNA is TGTGCCAGCAGCCAAGATGCAACAGGGCACGAAAAACTGTTTTTC. Its translation: CASSQDATGHEKLFF.

This clone was seen repeatedly, ten times or more. The V call is TRBV19, the J call TRBJ1-1; D is undetermined. The CDR3 has 14 amino acids. Deletions cut 5 bases from V and 0 bases from J, with 10 bases between. Germline V gene lookup returns CDR1 LNHDA and CDR2 SQIVND (reference sequence). DNA of the CDR3: TGTGCCAGTAGTCTACGGACCCTGAACACTGAAGCTTTCTTT. Its protein is CASSLRTLNTEAFF.

In its sample, this clone was seen many times. The chain joins TRBV18 to TRBJ1-5, with D possibly being TRBD1 (5 bases). V was clipped by 5 bases and J by 4 bases, with 15 bases between them. This CDR3 has 15 residues. Germline loops: CDR1 KGHSH, CDR2 LQKENI. CDR3 amino acids: CASSSRDGQNQPQHF. For the CDR3, the DNA is TGTGCCAGCTCATCCCGGGACGGACAAAATCAGCCCCAGCATTTT.

This clone turned up a few times. The CDR3 DNA reads as TGTGCCAGCAGTCCCCCGGAAAGGCCAGATACGCAGTATTTT. Its translation is CASSPPERPDTQYF. This chain joins TRBV28 and TRBJ2-3; the D is unclear. The length of the CDR3 is 14 residues. Germline CDR1 MDHEN, CDR2 SYDVKM. Deletions cut 5 bases from V and 4 bases from J, with 13 bases between. The entire variable domain, with the rest obtained from reference TRBV28 and TRBJ2-3, is as follows: DVKVTQSSRYLVKRTGEKVFLECVQDMDHENMFWYRQDPGLGLRLIYFSYDVKMKEKGDIPEGYSVSREKKERFSLILESASTNQTSMYLCASSPPERPDTQYFGPGTRLTVL.

This clone was counted many times. The rearrangement uses TRBV7-2 and TRBJ1-1; TRBD1 might be the D (5 bases). CDR1 is SGHTA and CDR2 is FQGNSA in the germline V gene. Trimming cost V 5 bases and J 2 bases, with 12 bases left between them. The length of the CDR3 is 14 residues. DNA of the CDR3: TGTGCCAGCAGCCTCCGGGACTATAACACTGAAGCTTTCTTT. Protein: CASSLRDYNTEAFF. The full variable domain, its missing parts supplied by reference TRBV7-2 and TRBJ1-1, is GAGVSQSPSNKVTEKGKDVELRCDPISGHTALYWYRQSLGQGLEFLIYFQGNSAPDKSGLPSDRFSAERTGGSVSTLTIQRTQQEDSAVYLCASSLRDYNTEAFFGQGTRLTVV.

This clone was seen many times. This chain uses TRBV30 with TRBJ1-3; a weak D match, TRBD1 (6 bases). V shed 4 bases and J shed 1 base, with 14 bases lying between them. Germline loops: CDR1 GTSNPN, CDR2 SVGIG (reference sequence). CDR3 length: 15 residues. The DNA for the CDR3 is TGTGCCTGGACCCCCCTAACAGGGTCTGGAAACACCATATATTTT. Amino acid sequence: CAWTPLTGSGNTIYF. Filled out from reference TRBV30 and TRBJ1-3, the complete variable domain reads SQTIHQWPATLVQPVGSPLSLECTVEGTSNPNLYWYRQAAGRGLQLLFYSVGIGQISSEVPQNLSASRPQDRQFILSSKKLLLSDSGFYLCAWTPLTGSGNTIYFGEGSWLTVV.

In this sample, this clone turned up a few times. A much larger clone lies one base from this, so it may be a read error. V is TRBV6-4 and J is TRBJ2-3; 12 positions match TRBD2. The CDR3 is 15 amino acids. Germline CDR1 and CDR2: MRHNA and SNTAGT. In DNA, the CDR3 is TGTGCCAGCAGTGACTCAACTAGCGGGGGGAATACGAAGTATTTT. Translating gives CASSDSTSGGNTKYF.

This clone was seen repeatedly, ten times or more. The chain combines TRBV6-1 with TRBJ2-5, with 10 bases that match TRBD2. The CDR3 is made up of 16 amino acids. Germline-derived CDR1 and CDR2 are MNHNS and SASEGT. Germline trimming cut 5 bases from V and 1 base from J; bases unmatched to any gene: 7. CDR3 region: CASSPSGTSAQETQYF. The CDR3 coding sequence is TGTGCCAGCAGTCCCTCCGGGACTAGCGCCCAAGAGACCCAGTACTTC.

This clone has more than one count but fewer than ten. Given a much more abundant clone one base away, this may be a read error. The chain couples TRBV19 to TRBJ2-5, with D maybe TRBD2 (6 bases). From germline, CDR1 is LNHDA and CDR2 SQIVND (reference sequence). The CDR3 sequence is 12 residues long. V was clipped by 6 bases and J by 5 bases, with 10 bases between them. The CDR3 sequence: CASSGGVETQYF. The CDR3 DNA sequence: TGTGCCAGTAGCGGGGGAGTGGAGACCCAGTACTTC.

This clone was picked up many times. The chain links TRBV30 to TRBJ2-3; the D gene is possibly TRBD1 (6 bases). The V gene lost 1 base and the J gene lost 5 bases, with 16 bases spanning the gap. Germline CDR1 and CDR2: GTSNPN and SVGIG (reference sequence). The CDR3 contains 15 residues. CDR3: CAWSGGQGSLDTQYF. The CDR3 DNA is TGTGCCTGGAGTGGGGGGCAGGGGTCATTAGATACGCAGTATTTT.

This clone was picked up many times. The genes are TRBV9 and TRBJ2-2, with D possibly matching TRBD1 (5 bases). This CDR3 region has 16 residues. V was clipped by 4 bases and J by 1 base, with 14 bases between them. Germline values: CDR1 SGDLS, CDR2 YYNGEE. CDR3 sequence reads: CASSTDLRGNTGELFF. For the CDR3, the DNA is TGTGCCAGCAGCACTGACCTAAGGGGGAACACCGGGGAGCTGTTTTTT.

This clone was observed many times. V gene TRBV12-3 or TRBV12-4 combines with J gene TRBJ1-1, with D possibly TRBD1 on 5 matching bases. CDR3 length equals 14 residues. Deletions cut 7 bases from V and 1 base from J, with 13 bases between. The CDR3 is CASNRAGTNTEAFF. The CDR3 region has the DNA TGTGCCAGCAACCGGGCAGGGACGAACACTGAAGCTTTCTTT.

This clone was seen at least ten times. The chain employs TRBV6-6 and TRBJ2-7, with D possibly TRBD1 on 5 matching bases. Germline-derived CDR1 and CDR2 are MNHNY and SVGAGI (reference sequence). Trimming left V 0 bases short and J 2 bases short, with 11 bases between. The CDR3 is made up of 15 amino acids. CDR3 bases: TGTGCCAGCAGTTACTCCGACGGACAACCCTACGAGCAGTACTTC. This translates into CASSYSDGQPYEQYF.

This clone was counted at least ten times. The chain carries TRBV20-1 and TRBJ2-5; the match to TRBD2 covers 11 bases. This CDR3 spans 17 amino acids. Per germline, CDR1 DFQATT and CDR2 SNEGSKA (reference sequence). V lost 0 bases, J lost 4 bases, and 10 bases stayed unmatched. The CDR3 sequence: CSARDVAGGPWGETQYF. The CDR3, as DNA: TGCAGTGCTAGAGACGTAGCGGGGGGGCCTTGGGGAGAGACCCAGTACTTC.

This clone has at least ten counts. The chain has TRBV2 and TRBJ1-6, with a possible D match to TRBD1 (6 bases). CDR3 length: 13 amino acids. Trimming removed 8 bases at V and 8 bases at J, with 13 bases between. Germline V gene sequence: CDR1 SNHLY, CDR2 FYNNEI. CDR3 nucleotide sequence: TGTGCCAGCCGGACAGTAAAGGATTCACCCCTCCACTTT. It is translated as CASRTVKDSPLHF.

This clone was detected many times. The J gene is TRBJ2-7, the V gene TRBV3-1; D remains unclear. V lost 0 bases and J lost 0, with 9 bases in between. CDR3 size: 15 residues. Looked up from germline, CDR1 is LGHDT and CDR2 is YNNKEL (reference sequence). As DNA, the CDR3 is TGTGCCAGCAGCCAAGATCTGGGTTACTCCTACGAGCAGTACTTC. Translating it yields CASSQDLGYSYEQYF.

V gene TRBV30 combines with J gene TRBJ1-6; D call uncertain. CDR3 length: 14 amino acids. Trimming shortened V by 3 bases and J by 8 bases, and 14 bases separated the two germline ends. Germline CDR1 GTSNPN, CDR2 SVGIG (reference sequence). The CDR3 DNA is TGTGCCTGGAGCCTACTCCTTTGGGATTCACCCCTCCACTTT. Translating it yields CAWSLLLWDSPLHF.

In this sample, this clone turned up many times. The rearrangement joins TRBV19 to TRBJ2-5, with a possible D match to TRBD1 (6 bases). Germline assignment: CDR1 LNHDA and CDR2 SQIVND (reference sequence). The CDR3 length is 14 residues. Trimming stripped 7 bases from V and 4 bases from J, with 16 bases between. The CDR3 loop reads CASKGEWSLETQYF. The CDR3 DNA reads TGTGCCAGTAAGGGGGAATGGTCGTTAGAGACCCAGTACTTC.

There are a few counts of this clone. CDR3 bases: TGTGCCAGCAGTGACGGACCGGGACAGGGGTCCGGGGAGCTGTTTTTT. Its translation: CASSDGPGQGSGELFF. This chain links TRBV2 with TRBJ2-2; 10 bases align to TRBD1. In germline, CDR1 is SNHLY, CDR2 FYNNEI. The CDR3 is 16 amino acids. V lost 3 bases, J lost 6 bases, and 7 bases stayed unmatched. The full variable domain, rest sourced from reference TRBV2 and TRBJ2-2, is EPEVTQTPSHQVTQMGQEVILRCVPISNHLYFYWYRQILGQKVEFLVSFYNNEISEKSEIFDDQFSVERPDGSNFTLKIRSTKLEDSAMYFCASSDGPGQGSGELFFGEGSRLTVL.

The chain joins TRBV5-6 to TRBJ2-7; D not resolved. V was pared by 4 bases and J by 4 bases, with 18 bases between. The CDR3 has 15 residues. Germline V gives CDR1 SGHDT, CDR2 YYEEEE. The CDR3 protein is CASSVAYGYPYEQYF. In DNA form, the CDR3 reads TGTGCCAGCAGCGTTGCTTACGGATACCCTTACGAGCAGTACTTC.

This clone was counted at least ten times. The chain is built from TRBV27 and TRBJ1-2; D is possibly TRBD1 (5 bases). The CDR3 covers 11 residues. Germline loops: CDR1 MNHEY, CDR2 SMNVEV (reference sequence). With 6 bases removed from V and 8 bases from J, the gap between germline ends came to 10 bases. CDR3: CASSSGQGYTF. CDR3 sequence (DNA): TGTGCCAGCAGCTCAGGGCAGGGCTACACCTTC.

There are a few counts of this clone. A much larger clone differs by one base, so this may be a read error. The J gene is TRBJ1-4, the V gene TRBV2; TRBD1 matches at 9 bases. With 8 bases clipped from V and 3 bases from J, the junction kept 10 bases outside the gene matches. The CDR3 loop spans 16 amino acids. Germline V gene lookup returns CDR1 SNHLY and CDR2 FYNNEI. This CDR3 is CASGMTGGTANEKLFF. The CDR3 DNA sequence: TGTGCCAGCGGGATGACAGGGGGGACGGCTAATGAAAAACTGTTTTTT. The variable domain in full, with the rest retrieved from reference TRBV2 and TRBJ1-4, is EPEVTQTPSHQVTQMGQEVILRCVPISNHLYFYWYRQILGQKVEFLVSFYNNEISEKSEIFDDQFSVERPDGSNFTLKIRSTKLEDSAMYFCASGMTGGTANEKLFFGSGTQLSVL.

This clone appeared many times. CDR3 nucleotides: TGCGCCAGCAGCTTGGTGGGGACAGGGAACTATGGCTACACCTTC. Its protein is CASSLVGTGNYGYTF. J is TRBJ1-2 and V is TRBV5-1, with TRBD1 identical over 9 bases. Looked up from germline, CDR1 is SGHRS and CDR2 is YFSETQ. V shed 0 bases, J shed 2 bases, and the junction held 2 bases outside the gene matches. The CDR3 runs to 15 residues.

This clone was found a few times. Since a much larger clone is just one base distant, this may be a read error. The chain joins TRBV20-1 to TRBJ1-4; no definite D call. The CDR3 runs 16 residues. The V gene's germline CDR1 is DFQATT and CDR2 SNEGSKA (reference sequence). The V end was cut by 0 bases, the J end by 9 bases, with 20 bases between. The chain's CDR3 is CSARDVDEVGPKKLFF. CDR3 DNA sequence: TGCAGTGCTAGAGATGTGGATGAGGTCGGCCCTAAAAAACTGTTTTTT.

This clone has more than one count but fewer than ten. Sequence at one end of the junction differs from germline and may be a read error. The V and J genes are TRBV25-1 and TRBJ2-1, with 11 nucleotides matching TRBD2. This CDR3 is 17 amino acids long. Germline lookup yields CDR1 MGHDK and CDR2 SYGVNS. The CDR3, as DNA: TGCGCCAGCAGTGAACTAGCGGGGGTCTCGTCCTACAATGATCAGTTCTTC. Translating gives CASSELAGVSSYNDQFF.

This clone was detected many times. The chain carries TRBV11-1 and TRBJ2-7; 9 bases are a match to TRBD2. V was clipped by 1 base and J by 1 base; unmatched bases: 5. The CDR3 consists of 16 residues. Germline V gene lookup returns CDR1 SGHAT and CDR2 FQDESV (reference sequence). The CDR3 spells CASSLEGLARSYEQYF. DNA of the CDR3: TGTGCCAGCAGCTTAGAAGGACTAGCGAGGTCCTACGAGCAGTACTTC.